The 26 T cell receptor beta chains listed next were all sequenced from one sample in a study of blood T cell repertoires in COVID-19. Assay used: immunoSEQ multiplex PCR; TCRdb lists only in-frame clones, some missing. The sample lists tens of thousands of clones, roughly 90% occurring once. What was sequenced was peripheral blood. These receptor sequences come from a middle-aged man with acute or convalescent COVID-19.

The DNA of the CDR3 is TGTGCCAGCAGTCCCCTGTTGAGGGCAGCCAAAAACATTCAGTACTTC. Translated, it gives CASSPLLRAAKNIQYF. J is TRBJ2-4 and V is TRBV27; a possible D gene is TRBD2 (5 bases). V lost 5 bases and J lost 0, with 14 bases in between. The CDR3 length is 16 residues. Germline V gives CDR1 MNHEY, CDR2 SMNVEV (reference sequence).

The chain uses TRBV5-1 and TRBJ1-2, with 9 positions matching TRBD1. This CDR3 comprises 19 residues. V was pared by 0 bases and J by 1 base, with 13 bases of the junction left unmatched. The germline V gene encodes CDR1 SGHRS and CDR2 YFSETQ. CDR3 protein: CASSLDAGLPGQGNYGYTF. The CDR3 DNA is TGCGCCAGCAGCTTGGATGCGGGGTTGCCGGGACAGGGTAACTATGGCTACACCTTC.

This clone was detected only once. The CDR3 DNA sequence: TGTGCCTGGGAGACAGGGTATGGCTACACCTTC. Protein sequence: CAWETGYGYTF. This sequence joins TRBV30 and TRBJ1-2; 7 bases align to TRBD1. The V segment lost 5 bases and the J segment 5 bases; nucleotides outside the gene matches: 2. CDR1 and CDR2 (germline): GTSNPN, SVGIG (reference sequence). The CDR3 is 11 residues long.

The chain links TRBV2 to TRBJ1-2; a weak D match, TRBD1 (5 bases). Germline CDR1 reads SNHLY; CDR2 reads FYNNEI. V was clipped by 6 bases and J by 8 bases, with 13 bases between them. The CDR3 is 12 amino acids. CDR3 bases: TGTGCCAGCAGCCAACAGGAAACCGGCTACACCTTC. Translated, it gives CASSQQETGYTF.

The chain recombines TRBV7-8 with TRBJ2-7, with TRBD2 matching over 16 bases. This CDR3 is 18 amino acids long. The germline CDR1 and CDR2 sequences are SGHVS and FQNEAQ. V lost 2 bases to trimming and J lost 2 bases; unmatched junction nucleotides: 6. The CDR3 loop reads CASSLRGLAGGTPYEQYF. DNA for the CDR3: TGTGCCAGCAGCTTAAGGGGACTAGCGGGAGGGACCCCCTACGAGCAGTACTTC.

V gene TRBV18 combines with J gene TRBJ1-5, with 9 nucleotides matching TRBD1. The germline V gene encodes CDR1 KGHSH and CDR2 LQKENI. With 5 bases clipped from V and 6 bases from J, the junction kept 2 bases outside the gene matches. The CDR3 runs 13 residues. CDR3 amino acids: CASSGTGSQPQHF. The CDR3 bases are TGTGCCAGCTCAGGGACAGGGAGTCAGCCCCAGCATTTT.

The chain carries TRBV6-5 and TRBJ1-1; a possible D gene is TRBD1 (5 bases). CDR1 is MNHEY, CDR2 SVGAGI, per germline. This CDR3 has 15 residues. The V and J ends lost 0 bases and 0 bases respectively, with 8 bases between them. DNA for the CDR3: TGTGCCAGCAGTTACTCGGGGGGATTGAACACTGAAGCTTTCTTT. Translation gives CASSYSGGLNTEAFF.

As DNA, the CDR3 is TGTGCCTGGAGGATAACATTGAACACTGAAGCTTTCTTT. The encoded protein is CAWRITLNTEAFF. This chain uses TRBV30 with TRBJ1-1, with D unresolved. Germline CDR1 is GTSNPN and CDR2 is SVGIG (reference sequence). With 3 bases removed from V and 0 bases from J, the gap between germline ends came to 8 bases. The CDR3 has 13 residues.

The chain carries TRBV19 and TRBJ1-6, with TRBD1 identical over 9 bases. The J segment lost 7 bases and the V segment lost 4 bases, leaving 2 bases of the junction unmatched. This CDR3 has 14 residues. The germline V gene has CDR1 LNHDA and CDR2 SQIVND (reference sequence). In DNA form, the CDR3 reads TGTGCCAGTAGTACGGACAGGGGAAATTCACCCCTCCACTTT. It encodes CASSTDRGNSPLHF.

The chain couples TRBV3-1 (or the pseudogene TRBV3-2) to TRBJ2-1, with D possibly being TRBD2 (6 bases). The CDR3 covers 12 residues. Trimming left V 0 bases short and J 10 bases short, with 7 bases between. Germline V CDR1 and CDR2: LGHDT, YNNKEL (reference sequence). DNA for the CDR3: TGTGCCAGCAGCCAAGAGGGGAGGGAGCAGTTCTTC. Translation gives CASSQEGREQFF.

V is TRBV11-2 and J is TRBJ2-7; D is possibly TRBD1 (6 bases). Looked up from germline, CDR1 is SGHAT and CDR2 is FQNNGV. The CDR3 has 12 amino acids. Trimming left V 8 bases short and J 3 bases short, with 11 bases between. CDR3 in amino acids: CASDRGGYEQYF. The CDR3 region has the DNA TGTGCCAGCGACCGAGGGGGCTACGAGCAGTACTTC.

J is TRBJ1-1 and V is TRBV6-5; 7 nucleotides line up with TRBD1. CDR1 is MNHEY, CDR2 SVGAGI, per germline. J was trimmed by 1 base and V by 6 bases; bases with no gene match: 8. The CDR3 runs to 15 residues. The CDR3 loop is CASRSGTAENTEAFF. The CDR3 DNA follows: TGTGCCAGCAGATCCGGGACAGCTGAGAACACTGAAGCTTTCTTT.

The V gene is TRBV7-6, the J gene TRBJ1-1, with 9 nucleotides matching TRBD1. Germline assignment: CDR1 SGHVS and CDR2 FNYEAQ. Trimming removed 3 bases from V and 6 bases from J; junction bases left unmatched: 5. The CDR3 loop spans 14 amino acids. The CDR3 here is CASSFSDRGAEAFF. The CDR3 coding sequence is TGTGCCAGCAGCTTCTCGGACAGGGGCGCTGAAGCTTTCTTT.

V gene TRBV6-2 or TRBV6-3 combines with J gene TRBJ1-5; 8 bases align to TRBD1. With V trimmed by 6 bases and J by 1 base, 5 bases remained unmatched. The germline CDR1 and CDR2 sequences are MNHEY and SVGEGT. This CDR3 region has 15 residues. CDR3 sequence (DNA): TGTGCCAGCAGCCCGGACAGGGAAAGCAATCAGCCCCAGCATTTT. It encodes CASSPDRESNQPQHF.

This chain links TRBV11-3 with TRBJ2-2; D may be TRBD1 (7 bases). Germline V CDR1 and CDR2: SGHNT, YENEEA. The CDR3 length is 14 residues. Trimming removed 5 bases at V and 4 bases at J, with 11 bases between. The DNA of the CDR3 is TGTGCCAGCAGCCCAGGGGGGCGCACCGGGGAGCTGTTTTTT. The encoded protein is CASSPGGRTGELFF.

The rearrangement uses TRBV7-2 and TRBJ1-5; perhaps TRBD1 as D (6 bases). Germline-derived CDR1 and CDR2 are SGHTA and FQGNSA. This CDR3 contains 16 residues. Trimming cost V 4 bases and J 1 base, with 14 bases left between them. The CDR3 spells CASSSDSVKSNQPQHF. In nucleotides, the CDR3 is TGTGCCAGCAGCTCGGACAGCGTCAAGAGCAATCAGCCCCAGCATTTT.

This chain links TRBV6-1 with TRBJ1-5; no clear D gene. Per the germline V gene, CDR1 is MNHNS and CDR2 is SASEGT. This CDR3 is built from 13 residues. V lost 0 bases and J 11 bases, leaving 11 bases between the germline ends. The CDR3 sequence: CASSEASRGAQHF. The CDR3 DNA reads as TGTGCCAGCAGTGAAGCTAGCCGGGGAGCCCAGCATTTT.

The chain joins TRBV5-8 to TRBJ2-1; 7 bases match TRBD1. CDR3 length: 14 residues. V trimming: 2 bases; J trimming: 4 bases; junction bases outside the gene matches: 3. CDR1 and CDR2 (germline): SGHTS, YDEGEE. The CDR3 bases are TGTGCCAGCAGCTTTTGGGGACAGTACAATGAGCAGTTCTTC. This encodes CASSFWGQYNEQFF.

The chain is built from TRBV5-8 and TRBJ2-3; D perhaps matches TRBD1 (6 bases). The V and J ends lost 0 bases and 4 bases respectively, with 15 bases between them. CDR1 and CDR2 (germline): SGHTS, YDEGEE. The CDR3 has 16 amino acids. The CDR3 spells CASSLATGRVADTQYF. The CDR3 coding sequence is TGTGCCAGCAGCTTGGCAACAGGGCGGGTCGCAGATACGCAGTATTTT.

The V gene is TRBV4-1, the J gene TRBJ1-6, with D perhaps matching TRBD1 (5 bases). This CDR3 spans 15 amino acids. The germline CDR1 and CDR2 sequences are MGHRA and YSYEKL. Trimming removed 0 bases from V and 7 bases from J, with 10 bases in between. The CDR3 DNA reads TGCGCCAGCAGCCAAGAATTTGACAGAAATTCACCCCTCCACTTT. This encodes CASSQEFDRNSPLHF.

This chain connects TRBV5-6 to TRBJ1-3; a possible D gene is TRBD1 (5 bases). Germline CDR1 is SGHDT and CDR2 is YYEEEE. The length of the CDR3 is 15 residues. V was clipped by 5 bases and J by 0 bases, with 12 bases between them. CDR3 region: CASRARAISGNTIYF. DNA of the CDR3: TGTGCCAGCAGGGCCAGGGCTATCTCTGGAAACACCATATATTTT.

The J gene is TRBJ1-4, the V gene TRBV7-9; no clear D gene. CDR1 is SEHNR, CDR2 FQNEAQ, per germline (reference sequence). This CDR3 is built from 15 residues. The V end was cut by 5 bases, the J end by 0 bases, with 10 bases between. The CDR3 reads CASSVGGTTNEKLFF. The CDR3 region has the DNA TGTGCCAGCAGCGTCGGAGGGACAACTAATGAAAAACTGTTTTTT. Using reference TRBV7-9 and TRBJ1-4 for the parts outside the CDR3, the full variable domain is DTGVSQNPRHKITKRGQNVTFRCDPISEHNRLYWYRQTLGQGPEFLTYFQNEAQLEKSRLLSDRFSAERPKGSFSTLEIQRTEQGDSAMYLCASSVGGTTNEKLFFGSGTQLSVL.

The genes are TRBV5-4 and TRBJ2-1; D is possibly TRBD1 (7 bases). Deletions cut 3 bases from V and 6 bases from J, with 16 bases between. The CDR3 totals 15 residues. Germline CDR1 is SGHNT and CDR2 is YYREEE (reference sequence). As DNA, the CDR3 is TGTGCCAGCAGCTCTCCAGGGGGGACGGTCAATGAGCAGTTCTTC. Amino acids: CASSSPGGTVNEQFF.

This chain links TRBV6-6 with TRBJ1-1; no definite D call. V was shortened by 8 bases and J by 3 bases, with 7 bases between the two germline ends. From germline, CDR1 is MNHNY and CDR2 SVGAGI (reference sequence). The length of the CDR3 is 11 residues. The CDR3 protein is CASGGHTEAFF. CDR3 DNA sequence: TGTGCCAGCGGAGGGCACACTGAAGCTTTCTTT.

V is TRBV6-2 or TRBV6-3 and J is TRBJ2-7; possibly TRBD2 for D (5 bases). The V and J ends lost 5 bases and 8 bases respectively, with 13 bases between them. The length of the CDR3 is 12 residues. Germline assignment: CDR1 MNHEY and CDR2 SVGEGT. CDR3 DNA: TGTGCCAGCAGTACCCAGCGCGGGCAGCAGTACTTC. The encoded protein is CASSTQRGQQYF.

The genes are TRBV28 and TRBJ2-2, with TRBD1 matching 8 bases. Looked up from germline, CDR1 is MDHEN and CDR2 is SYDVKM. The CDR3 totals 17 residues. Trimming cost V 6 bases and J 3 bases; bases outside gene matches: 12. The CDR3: CASSYPGQGDHTGELFF. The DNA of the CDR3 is TGTGCCAGCAGCTACCCCGGACAGGGCGATCACACCGGGGAGCTGTTTTTT.